The 7 T cell receptor beta chains presented below share a single source sample, sequenced in a study of naive and memory T cell subsets. The beta constant-region primer was an equimolar mix of two oligonucleotides covering TRBC1 and TRBC2. The ligated cDNA underwent four PCR rounds using SP2 and nested alpha and beta constant-region primers. TCRdb recomputed calls from the UMI-ligation and nested PCR reads with MiXCR, one row per CDR3 protein. The data show 95,000 to 150,000 distinct CDR3 sequences, 35% to 40% seen once. Sequenced: central memory CD4+ T cells from blood. These receptor sequences come from a human donor in good health.

The V call is TRBV12-3 or TRBV12-4, the J call TRBJ1-5, with 10 nucleotides matching TRBD1. The CDR3 length is 17 residues. After removal of 4 bases from V and 2 bases from J, the junction contained 8 bases not matched to a gene. Written as DNA, the CDR3 is TGTGCCAGCAGTTCCCGGACAGGGGGTCTCGGCAATCAGCCCCAGCATTTT. Translating it yields CASSSRTGGLGNQPQHF.

The chain uses TRBV7-8 and TRBJ2-2; the D gene is possibly TRBD1 (5 bases). The germline V and J ends were trimmed by 5 bases and 7 bases, with 14 bases remaining between them. CDR1 and CDR2 from the germline V gene are SGHVS and FQNEAQ. This CDR3 contains 14 residues. The CDR3 spells CASSRVQGHGELFF. The CDR3 coding sequence is TGTGCCAGCAGCCGAGTTCAGGGTCACGGGGAGCTGTTTTTT.

This clonotype was seen only a few times. The chain joins TRBV20-1 to TRBJ2-1; the match to TRBD2 covers 15 bases. The CDR3 extends over 15 amino acids. The V gene end was trimmed by 3 bases and the J gene end by 7 bases; junction bases not matched to a gene: 4. CDR1 DFQATT and CDR2 SNEGSKA come from the germline V gene (reference sequence). CDR3 coding DNA: TGCAGTGCTAGCCCGGGACTAGCGGGAGGTAATGAGCAGTTCTTC. This encodes CSASPGLAGGNEQFF.

The V call is TRBV20-1, the J call TRBJ2-2, with D tentatively TRBD2 (6 bases). From germline, CDR1 is DFQATT and CDR2 SNEGSKA (reference sequence). This CDR3 is 15 amino acids long. The V end lost 4 bases, the J end lost 2 bases, and 14 bases lay between the germline ends. CDR3 DNA sequence: TGCAGTGCTACTAGGGGTAGCGGCAACACCGGGGAGCTGTTTTTT. This encodes CSATRGSGNTGELFF.

The table lists this clonotype with a few counts. The J gene is TRBJ2-1, the V gene TRBV27, with D tentatively TRBD2 (6 bases). V dropped 3 bases and J dropped 4 bases, with 13 bases sitting between them. Germline loops: CDR1 MNHEY, CDR2 SMNVEV (reference sequence). There are 15 residues in the CDR3. CDR3 DNA sequence: TGTGCCAGCAGTTTTCTACGCGGGACGTACAATGAGCAGTTCTTC. Its protein is CASSFLRGTYNEQFF.

This rearrangement joins TRBV9 to TRBJ2-1; TRBD1 matches at 9 bases. Trimming took 0 bases from V and 9 from J; bases not matched to a gene: 7. The CDR3 has 15 amino acids. Germline V gene lookup returns CDR1 SGDLS and CDR2 YYNGEE. Here the CDR3 DNA reads TGTGCCAGCAGCGTAGAGGGACAGGGCATCGGTGAGCAGTTCTTC. Protein sequence: CASSVEGQGIGEQFF.

The chain employs TRBV10-3 and TRBJ1-1; D remains ambiguous. The length of the CDR3 is 15 residues. Trimming shortened V by 6 bases and J by 2 bases, and 16 bases separated the two germline ends. Germline values: CDR1 ENHRY, CDR2 SYGVKD. The CDR3 DNA follows: TGTGCCATCAGAAAACCCCTCGCAGGCAACACTGAAGCTTTCTTT. Residues: CAIRKPLAGNTEAFF.